Only a few counts were recorded for the clone carrying this TCR beta chain. The source of the sample is a study of blood T cell repertoires in COVID-19. Study context: Specimens from acute and convalescent COVID-19 originated in the United States, Italy and Spain.

The authors' processing: It was from reference gene primer amplification that nucleated cell counts were estimated. Data came from immunoSEQ multiplex PCR; TCRdb stores just in-frame clones and leaves some out. V, J and clone size are those of that table, while D and trimming were read from the DNA. The data show some 270,000 clones, around 90% seen once. Per the germline V gene, CDR1 is MGHDK and CDR2 is SYGVNS. This CDR3 region has 15 residues. Between the trimmed V and J ends, which lost 2 bases and 1 base, there was a span of 9 bases. The sequencing sample was made of PBMCs or T cells enriched from blood (not recorded which). The receptor's source is a woman aged 25 to 39 with acute COVID-19. V is TRBV25-1 and J is TRBJ1-5; D might be TRBD1 (5 bases). The CDR3 region is CASSEAGQSNQPQHF. CDR3 nucleotide sequence: TGTGCCAGCAGTGAAGCCGGACAAAGCAATCAGCCCCAGCATTTT. Full variable domain (remainder filled in from reference TRBV25-1 and TRBJ1-5): EADIYQTPRYLVIGTGKKITLECSQTMGHDKMYWYQQDPGMELHLIHYSYGVNSTEKGDLSSESTVSRIRTEHFPLTLESARPSHTSQYLCASSEAGQSNQPQHFGDGTRLSIL.